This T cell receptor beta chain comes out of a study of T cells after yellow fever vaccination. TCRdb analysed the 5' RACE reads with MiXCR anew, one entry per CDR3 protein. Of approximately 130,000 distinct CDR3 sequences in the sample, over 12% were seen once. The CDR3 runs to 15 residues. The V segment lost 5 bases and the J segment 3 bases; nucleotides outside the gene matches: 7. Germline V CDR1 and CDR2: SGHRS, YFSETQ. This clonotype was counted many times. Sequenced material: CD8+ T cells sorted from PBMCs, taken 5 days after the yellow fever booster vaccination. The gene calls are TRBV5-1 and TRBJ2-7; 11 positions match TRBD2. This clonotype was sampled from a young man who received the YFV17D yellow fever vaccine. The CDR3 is CASRIGLAGGYEQYF. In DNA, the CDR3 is TGCGCCAGCAGGATCGGGCTAGCGGGGGGCTACGAGCAGTACTTC.